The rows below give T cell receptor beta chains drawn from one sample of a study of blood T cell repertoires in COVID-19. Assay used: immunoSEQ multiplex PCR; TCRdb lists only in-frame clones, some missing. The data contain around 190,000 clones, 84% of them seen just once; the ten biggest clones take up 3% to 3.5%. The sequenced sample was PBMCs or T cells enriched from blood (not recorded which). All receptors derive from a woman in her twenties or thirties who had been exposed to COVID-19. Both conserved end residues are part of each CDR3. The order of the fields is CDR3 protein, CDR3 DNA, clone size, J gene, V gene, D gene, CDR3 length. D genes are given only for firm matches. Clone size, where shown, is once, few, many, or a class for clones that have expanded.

CASSIPTGLTLSNQPQHF,TGTGCCAGCAGCATTCCTACGGGTTTAACTCTTAGCAATCAGCCCCAGCATTTT,-,TRBJ1-5,TRBV5-4,-,18
CATAGQGSYEQYF,TGTGCCACCGCGGGACAGGGCTCCTACGAGCAGTACTTC,-,TRBJ2-7,TRBV13,TRBD1,13
CASSLGGTTNEKLFF,TGTGCCAGCAGCTTGGGAGGGACAACTAATGAAAAACTGTTTTTT,-,TRBJ1-4,TRBV5-4,-,15
CASSNHGYRRGTEAFF,TGTGCCAGCAGCAACCATGGGTACAGGAGGGGCACTGAAGCTTTCTTT,few,TRBJ1-1,TRBV7-9,-,16
CASSLGYGNEKLFF,TGTGCCAGCAGCTTGGGTTACGGGAATGAAAAACTGTTTTTT,once,TRBJ1-4,TRBV5-5,-,14
CASRRQGDSYEQYF,TGTGCCAGCAGACGACAGGGAGATTCCTACGAGCAGTACTTC,-,TRBJ2-7,TRBV5-4,TRBD1,14
CASSIPAGGSVKNIQYF,TGTGCCAGTAGTATTCCCGCGGGGGGAAGTGTCAAAAACATTCAGTACTTC,-,TRBJ2-4,TRBV19,TRBD2,17
CASSTRESSYNEQFF,TGCGCCAGCAGTACCAGGGAAAGCTCCTACAATGAGCAGTTCTTC,-,TRBJ2-1,TRBV10-1,-,15
CASSLSGLLNSPLHF,TGTGCCAGCAGTTTATCGGGACTCCTAAATTCACCCCTCCACTTT,-,TRBJ1-6,TRBV28,-,15
CASSLRQLNPLYGYTF,TGTGCCAGCAGCTTAAGACAGCTCAACCCCCTCTATGGCTACACCTTC,-,TRBJ1-2,TRBV5-5,-,16
CAGTEGTQNTEAFF,TGTGCCGGAACTGAGGGAACGCAAAACACTGAAGCTTTCTTT,-,TRBJ1-1,TRBV18,-,14
CASSLIDRYNEQFF,TGTGCCAGCAGTTTAATAGACAGATACAATGAGCAGTTCTTC,-,TRBJ2-1,TRBV27,-,14
CASSLFEGHYGYTF,TGTGCCAGCAGTTTATTCGAGGGTCACTATGGCTACACCTTC,-,TRBJ1-2,TRBV27,-,14
CASSPSGAGGSPLHF,TGTGCCAGCAGTCCGTCTGGGGCTGGAGGGTCACCCCTCCACTTT,-,TRBJ1-6,TRBV27,-,15
CASSPRRGVDIQYF,TGTGCCAGCAGCCCCCGCAGGGGAGTGGACATTCAGTACTTC,once,TRBJ2-4,TRBV9,-,14
CAIRAGLAGERGETQYF,TGTGCCATCAGGGCAGGACTAGCGGGGGAAAGAGGAGAGACCCAGTACTTC,-,TRBJ2-5,TRBV10-3,TRBD2,17
CASSSLKGQLYEQYF,TGTGCCAGCAGCTCCCTCAAAGGACAGCTCTACGAGCAGTACTTC,-,TRBJ2-7,TRBV5-4,-,15
CASIPGGTGQPQHF,TGTGCCAGCATCCCGGGGGGGACGGGTCAGCCCCAGCATTTT,-,TRBJ1-5,TRBV6-5,-,14
CASSPPNTRGADTQYF,TGTGCCAGCTCCCCACCTAACACCCGGGGGGCAGATACGCAGTATTTT,-,TRBJ2-3,TRBV18,TRBD2,16